This T cell receptor (beta chain) was identified in a study of T cells after yellow fever vaccination. Broader study findings: Post-booster samples contained most primary-vaccination clones (about 95% CD4, approximately 88% CD8).

In making TCR cDNA, 5'RACE template switching added a universal primer site and UMIs to it. TCRdb analysed the 5' RACE reads with MiXCR anew, one entry per CDR3 protein. This sample yields a few hundred thousand distinct CDR3 sequences, of which less than 20% are seen a single time; roughly 17% belongs to the top ten. V lost 0 bases and J 3 bases, leaving 11 bases between the germline ends. The CDR3 sequence is 15 residues long. Germline V gene lookup returns CDR1 LGHNA and CDR2 YSLEER. For this clonotype: Its matching antigen is unknown.

This chain uses TRBV4-3 with TRBJ1-1; maybe TRBD1 (5 bases). Sequenced material: PBMCs, taken around 5 days after the first yellow fever vaccination. The receptor was derived from a young man who received the YFV17D yellow fever vaccine. In DNA form, the CDR3 reads TGCGCCAGCAGCCAAGATTGGGGGGATCACACTGAAGCTTTCTTT. Translation gives CASSQDWGDHTEAFF.